The present T cell receptor beta chain was sequenced within a study of cytotoxic CD8 clonotypes in ibrutinib-treated CLL. Turning to this clone: Its antigen is as yet unknown.

Between the trimmed V and J ends, which lost 1 base and 0 bases, there was a span of 8 bases. The CDR3 length is 15 residues. Germline CDR1 and CDR2: SGHVS and FNYEAQ. Notes on the study in general: Progressing patients had sampling times that differed from those of sustained-remission patients.

Sequencing was performed with immunoSEQ multiplex PCR; in TCRdb, only in-frame clones are kept and a portion is missing. The table has some 300,000 clones, roughly 80% seen once. This specimen consisted of PBMCs, obtained before ibrutinib treatment. The J gene is TRBJ2-3, the V gene TRBV7-6, with a tentative D call TRBD2 (6 bases). The receptor was isolated from a human donor with chronic lymphocytic leukemia. DNA for the CDR3: TGTGCCAGCAGCTTAGTGGGGGGAAGCACAGATACGCAGTATTTT. Protein product: CASSLVGGSTDTQYF.